This T cell receptor beta chain was captured by sequencing in a study of T cells in Graves' hyperthyroidism and ophthalmopathy. About the study: Peripheral blood was obtained at initial diagnosis, preceding any treatment.

This clonotype was seen at least ten times. Its target is not known. The CDR3 has 16 residues. V lost 7 bases and J lost 2, with 17 bases in between. It was RNA transcripts that yielded the amplified TCR beta CDR3 regions. During a first-round RT-PCR of the TCR CDR3, the HTBI primer set was used. TCRdb reanalysed the multiplex PCR reads using MiXCR and keeps one entry per CDR3 protein. The sample consists of under 450,000 distinct CDR3 sequences, approximately 15% of them appearing once. Study-wide points: Expanded thyroid clonotypes (above 0.001) were mostly also found in blood. Stable hyperthyroidism was told apart from ophthalmopathy by a model built on 13 V-J features.

Sequencing input: blood. This chain links TRBV12-3 or TRBV12-4 with TRBJ1-4; a possible D gene is TRBD1 (5 bases). This receptor was taken from a woman aged 18-30 years with Graves' hyperthyroidism. CDR3 nucleotides: TGTGCCAGCACCTTCTCTCATGGGGGGACTAATGAAAAACTGTTTTTT. Translating gives CASTFSHGGTNEKLFF.